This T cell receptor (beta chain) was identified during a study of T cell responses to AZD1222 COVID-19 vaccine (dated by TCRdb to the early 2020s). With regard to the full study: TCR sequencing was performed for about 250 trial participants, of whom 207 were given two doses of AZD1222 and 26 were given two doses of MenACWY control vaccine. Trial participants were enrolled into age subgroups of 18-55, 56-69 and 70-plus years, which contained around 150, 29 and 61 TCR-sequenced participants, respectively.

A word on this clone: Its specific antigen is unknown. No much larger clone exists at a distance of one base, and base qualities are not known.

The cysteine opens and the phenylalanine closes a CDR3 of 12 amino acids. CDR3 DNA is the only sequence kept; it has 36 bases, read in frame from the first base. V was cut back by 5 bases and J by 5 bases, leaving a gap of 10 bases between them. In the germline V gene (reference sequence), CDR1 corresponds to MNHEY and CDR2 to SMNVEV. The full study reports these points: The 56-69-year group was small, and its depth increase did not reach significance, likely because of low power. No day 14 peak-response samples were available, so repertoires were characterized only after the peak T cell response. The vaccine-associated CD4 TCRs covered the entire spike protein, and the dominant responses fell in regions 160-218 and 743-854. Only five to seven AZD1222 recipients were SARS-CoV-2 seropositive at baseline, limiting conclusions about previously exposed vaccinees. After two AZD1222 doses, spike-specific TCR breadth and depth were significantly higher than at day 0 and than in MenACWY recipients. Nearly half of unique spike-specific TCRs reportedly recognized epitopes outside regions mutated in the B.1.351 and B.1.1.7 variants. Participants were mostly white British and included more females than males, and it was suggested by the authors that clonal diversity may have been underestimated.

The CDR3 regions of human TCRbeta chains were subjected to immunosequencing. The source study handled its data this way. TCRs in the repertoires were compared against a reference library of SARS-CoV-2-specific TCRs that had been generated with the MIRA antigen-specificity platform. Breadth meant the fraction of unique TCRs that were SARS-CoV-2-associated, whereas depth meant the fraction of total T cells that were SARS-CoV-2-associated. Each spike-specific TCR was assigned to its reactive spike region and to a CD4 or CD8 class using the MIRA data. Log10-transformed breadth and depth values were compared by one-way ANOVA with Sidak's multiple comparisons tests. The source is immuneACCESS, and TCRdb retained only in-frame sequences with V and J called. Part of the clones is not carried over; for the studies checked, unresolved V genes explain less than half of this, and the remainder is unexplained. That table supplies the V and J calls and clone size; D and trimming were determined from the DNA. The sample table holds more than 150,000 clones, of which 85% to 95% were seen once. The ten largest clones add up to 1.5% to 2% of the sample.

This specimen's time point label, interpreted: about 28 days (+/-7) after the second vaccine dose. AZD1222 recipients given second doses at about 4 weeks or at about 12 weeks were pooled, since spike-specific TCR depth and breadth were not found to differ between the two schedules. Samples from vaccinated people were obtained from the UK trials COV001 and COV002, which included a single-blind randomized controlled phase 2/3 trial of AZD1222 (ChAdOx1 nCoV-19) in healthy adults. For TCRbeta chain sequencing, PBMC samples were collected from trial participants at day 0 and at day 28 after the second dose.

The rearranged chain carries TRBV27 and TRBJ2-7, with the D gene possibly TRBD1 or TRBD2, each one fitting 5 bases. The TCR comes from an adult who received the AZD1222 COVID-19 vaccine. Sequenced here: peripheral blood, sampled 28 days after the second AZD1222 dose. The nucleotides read TGTGCCAGCAGTACCTTGGGGGACGAGCAGTACTTC. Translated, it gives CASSTLGDEQYF.